This TCR beta chain is from a study of blood T cell repertoires in COVID-19. Study overall: T cells, B-cell-depleted T cells, or PBMCs supplied cDNA or gDNA.

Germline CDR1 MNHEY, CDR2 SVGAGI. This CDR3 has 14 amino acids. The J segment lost 7 bases and the V segment lost 4 bases, leaving 7 bases of the junction unmatched. Produced via immunoSEQ multiplex PCR; TCRdb's table is partial and in-frame only. Of 250,000 to 400,000 clones in the sample, approximately 90% were seen once. It was during active infection that Seattle patients were enrolled and then longitudinally followed. This rearrangement joins TRBV6-5 to TRBJ2-1; 7 nucleotides match TRBD1. The specimen sequenced was peripheral blood. This TCR was sampled from a woman aged 25 to 45 with COVID-19, enrolled during active disease. The CDR3 reads CASSFGTEMNEQFF. The CDR3 DNA reads TGTGCCAGCAGTTTCGGGACAGAGATGAATGAGCAGTTCTTC.